This is a list of T cell receptor beta chains from one sample in a study of molecular identifiers for immune sequencing clone quantification. TCRdb redid the calling of the PCR reads with MiXCR, one entry per CDR3 protein. The repertoire includes under 350,000 distinct CDR3 sequences, roughly a quarter of them detected once, and around 0.76% sits in the top ten. Sequencing was performed on naive CD8+ T cells from blood, with Jurkat cell RNA spiked in. The receptors shown here come from a human donor in good health. Some libraries in this study had Jurkat cell RNA spiked in. Each CDR3 is given with its conserved first and last residue.

v_call cdr3_aa
TRBV9 CASSVDGGGLGETQCF
TRBV12-3/TRBV12-4 CASSLEGQATGELFF
TRBV29-1 CSVLTDLALYNEQFF
TRBV14 CASSQAPGLGYEQYF
TRBV5-1 CASSRAGQGAYEQYF
TRBV7-6 CASSPGLNYEQYF
TRBV5-1 CASSWGISYEQYF
TRBV3-1 CASRDPDRDETQYF
TRBV7-9 CASSGTGESSYEQYF
TRBV5-3 CASSKRGGAFVEAPVLTF
TRBV9 CAGSVGGRATGELFF
TRBV28 CASSPQGGDRTYEQYF
TRBV6-1 CASFTPREGAIPTNEKLFF
TRBV27 CASSLAVRLTPHSGANVLTF
TRBV4-1 CASSQEGLPQETQYF
TRBV20-1 CSARESTDTQYF
TRBV12-5 CASGAGQGAADTQYF
TRBV7-6 CASSQIMGLPYF
TRBV4-1 CASSQVGAGLAGGRYEQYF
TRBV5-1 CASSLAGRDPGGTQYF
TRBV6-5 CASSYDRLAGLDYEQYF
TRBV29-1 CSVEDEAGEVYEQYF
TRBV29-1 CSVDLGQGDGEQYF
TRBV7-9 CASSPPTGGTEAFF
TRBV30 CAWSDGTREEKLFF
TRBV4-3 CASSQYQQGNTEAFF
TRBV4-1 CASSPSSVHTEAFF
TRBV5-4 CASSWGTDYTEAFF
TRBV27 CASRSRETNEQYF
TRBV7-9 CASSHTDRTRLNTEAFF
TRBV11-2 CASSGVPGRDYAQYF
TRBV2 CASSDGHLNTEAFF
TRBV20-1 CSARDLGGPGNTIYF
TRBV27 CTSSPPAGGGHEQFF
TRBV7-9 CASSFGAGGYEQYF
TRBV7-9 CASSLVAGAGNEQYF
TRBV20-1 CSASRVDSLNTEAFF
TRBV4-3 CASSQDRTHTEAFF
TRBV4-3 CASSQDGQGPLLAKNVQYF
TRBV7-9 CASSPRDRTTDTQYF
TRBV20-1 CRAAGQFSYNAQFF
TRBV15 CATSAPFKDRDEAFF
TRBV7-9 CASRSGLPQETQYF
TRBV29-1 CSVPWGSEAFF
TRBV7-7 CASSLGTSGSTGELVF
TRBV4-3 CASSQVGRVADTQYF
TRBV3-1 CASSQRQVWKETQYF
TRBV20-1 CSAEGEIPTYEQYF
TRBV4-1 CASSQVVLSTDTQYF
TRBV6-2/TRBV6-3 CASSYGRLNTEAFF
TRBV6-5 CASSDGLASTDTQYF
TRBV12-3/TRBV12-4 CASSLGVRYTF